This is a list of T cell receptor beta chains from one sample in a study of blood T cells in healthy people across ages. TCRdb re-called the 5' RACE reads with MiXCR, one entry per CDR3 protein. The sample lists approximately 1,000,000 distinct CDR3 sequences; 40% to 50% were seen once. Sequencing input: blood. These receptors came from a woman aged 60-70 years in good health. Each CDR3 is given with its conserved first and last residue. A D gene is named only where the DNA matches it firmly. Expanded clones are given a class, and other clones once, few, many or no size at all.

TRBV27	few	TRBJ1-1	.	CASSLNRANTEAFF	TGTGCCAGCAGTTTAAACAGGGCGAACACTGAAGCTTTCTTT
TRBV29-1	.	TRBJ1-1	.	CSVVRTHSNTEAFF	TGCAGCGTTGTAAGGACTCACTCGAACACTGAAGCTTTCTTT
TRBV10-3	once	TRBJ2-5	.	CAIDGGSDEQYF	TGTGCCATCGATGGGGGAAGCGATGAGCAGTACTTC
TRBV21-1	few	TRBJ1-6	.	CASSNDRGVFSPLHF	TGTGCCAGCAGCAACGACAGGGGGGTTTTTTCACCCCTCCACTTT
TRBV4-1	few	TRBJ2-7	TRBD2	CASSPRGLAVSYEQYF	TGCGCCAGCAGCCCACGCGGACTAGCGGTCTCCTACGAGCAGTACTTC
TRBV5-1	few	TRBJ2-5	.	CASSLGGTTGTQYF	TGCGCCAGCAGCTTGGGAGGGACAACAGGGACCCAGTACTTC
TRBV29-1	few	TRBJ2-7	TRBD2	CSVGRVGLLHEQYF	TGCAGCGTCGGGAGGGTGGGATTGCTCCACGAGCAGTACTTC
TRBV27	.	TRBJ2-7	.	CASSSGTHYEQYF	TGTGCCAGCAGTTCCGGGACTCACTACGAGCAGTACTTC
TRBV3-1	few	TRBJ2-7	TRBD2	CASSQGGVSYEQYF	TGTGCCAGCAGCCAGGGAGGGGTCTCCTACGAGCAGTACTTC
TRBV18	few	TRBJ2-4	.	CASSPAGGNNIQYF	TGTGCCAGCTCACCAGCCGGGGGCAACAACATTCAGTACTTC
TRBV5-1	few	TRBJ2-5	TRBD2	CASSGGTSLQETQYF	TGCGCCAGCAGCGGCGGGACTAGCCTCCAAGAGACCCAGTACTTC
TRBV6-6	.	TRBJ1-5	.	CASSYSRGEGNQPQHF	TGTGCCAGCAGTTACTCGAGAGGGGAAGGCAATCAGCCCCAGCATTTT
TRBV11-1	.	TRBJ2-7	.	CASSLVRSGEAGLIRSEQYF	TGTGCCAGCAGCTTAGTTCGGTCAGGGGAGGCGGGACTCATCCGGAGTGAGCAGTACTTC
TRBV25-1	.	TRBJ2-1	.	CASSEYIDEQFF	TGTGCCAGCAGTGAATATATAGATGAGCAGTTCTTC
TRBV20-1	few	TRBJ2-3	.	CSAERQHLDTQYF	TGCAGTGCCGAACGACAACACCTAGATACGCAGTATTTT
TRBV13	few	TRBJ2-7	.	CASSQGLEPHEQYF	TGTGCCAGCAGCCAGGGACTCGAACCCCACGAGCAGTACTTC
TRBV12-3/TRBV12-4	few	TRBJ2-3	TRBD2	CASSPFAGVTDTQYF	TGTGCCAGCAGTCCGTTCGCGGGAGTCACAGATACGCAGTATTTT
TRBV12-3/TRBV12-4	once	TRBJ1-1	.	CASSFAGAEAFF	TGTGCCAGCAGTTTCGCAGGCGCTGAAGCTTTCTTT